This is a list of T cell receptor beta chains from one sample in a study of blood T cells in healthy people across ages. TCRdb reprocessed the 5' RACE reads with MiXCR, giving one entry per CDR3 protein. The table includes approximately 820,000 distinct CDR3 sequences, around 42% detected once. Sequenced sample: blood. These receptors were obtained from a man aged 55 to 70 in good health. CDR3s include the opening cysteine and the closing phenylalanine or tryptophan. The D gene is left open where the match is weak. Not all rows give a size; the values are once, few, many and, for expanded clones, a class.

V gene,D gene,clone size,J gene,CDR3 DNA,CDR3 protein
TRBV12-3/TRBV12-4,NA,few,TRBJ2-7,TGTGCCAGCAGGCAGGGGTCCACCTACGAGCAGTACTTC,CASRQGSTYEQYF
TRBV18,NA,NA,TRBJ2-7,TGTGCCAGCTCCCATGGTGATGGGTCTTACGAGCAGTACTTC,CASSHGDGSYEQYF
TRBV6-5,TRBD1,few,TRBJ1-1,TGTGCCAGCAGTTGGGACAGAAAGAACACTGAAGCTTTCTTT,CASSWDRKNTEAFF
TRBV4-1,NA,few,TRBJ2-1,TGCGCCAGCAGCCGAACCACAGGGCATGAGCAGTTCTTC,CASSRTTGHEQFF
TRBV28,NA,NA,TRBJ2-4,TGTGCCAGCAGTCCTCCACAAAACATTCAGTACTTC,CASSPPQNIQYF
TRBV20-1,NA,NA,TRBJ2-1,TGCAGTGCCACTAACAGCGGGGACAACGAGAAGTTCTTC,CSATNSGDNEKFF
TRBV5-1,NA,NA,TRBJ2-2,TGCGCCAGCAGCCGAACAGGATCAACCGGGGAGCTGTTTTTT,CASSRTGSTGELFF
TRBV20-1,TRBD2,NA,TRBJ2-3,TGCAGTGCTAAACTAGCGGGGGGGCCAGATACGCAGTATTTT,CSAKLAGGPDTQYF
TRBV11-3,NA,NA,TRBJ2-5,TGTGCCAGCAGCTTGGGGGCCATGGGATCAGGCCCAGAAGAGACCCAGTACTTC,CASSLGAMGSGPEETQYF
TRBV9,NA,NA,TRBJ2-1,TGTGCCAGCAGCGTAGCTGGATCTAGTAATGAGCAGTTCTTC,CASSVAGSSNEQFF
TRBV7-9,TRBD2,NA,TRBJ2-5,TGTGCCGCGATCCAGCGGGGGAATTACCAAGAGACCCAGTACTTC,CAAIQRGNYQETQYF
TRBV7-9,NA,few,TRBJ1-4,TGTGCCAGCAGCTTTTTATCGCCGCCGGATGAAAAACTGTTTTTT,CASSFLSPPDEKLFF
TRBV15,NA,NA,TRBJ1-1,TGTGCCACCAGCAGAGAACGGGCAGGGAACCCTGAAGCTTTCTTT,CATSRERAGNPEAFF
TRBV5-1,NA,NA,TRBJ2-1,TGCGCCAGCAGCTTGGTAGGTACTAGTGAGCAGTTCTTC,CASSLVGTSEQFF
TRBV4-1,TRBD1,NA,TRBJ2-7,TGCGCCAGCAGCCAAGTGGTTGGAGACAGGGGGTACAATGAGCAGTACTTC,CASSQVVGDRGYNEQYF
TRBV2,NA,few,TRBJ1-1,TGTGCCAGCACGACAAAGTGGGACACTGAAGCTTTCTTT,CASTTKWDTEAFF
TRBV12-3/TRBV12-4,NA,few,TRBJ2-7,TGTGCCACCCGATCTACGTGGGGGACCTACGAGCAGTACTTC,CATRSTWGTYEQYF
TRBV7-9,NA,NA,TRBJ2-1,TGTGCCAGCGGGTCGGCGGAGTCCTACAATGAGCAGTTCTTC,CASGSAESYNEQFF
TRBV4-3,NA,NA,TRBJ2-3,TGCGCCAGCAGCCTTCTAACGGGGGCTGCAGATACGCAGTATTTT,CASSLLTGAADTQYF
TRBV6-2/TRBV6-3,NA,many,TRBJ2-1,TGTGCCAGCAGTCGCCCCCCCCAGGGGAGTGAGCAGTTCTTC,CASSRPPQGSEQFF
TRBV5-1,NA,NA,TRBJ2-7,TGCGCCAGCAGCCGATACACCAGCTCCTACAATGAGCAGTACTTC,CASSRYTSSYNEQYF
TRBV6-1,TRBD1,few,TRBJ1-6,TGTGCCAGCAGGAGACAGGGGGCCGAAGCGAGTAATTCACCCCTCCACTTT,CASRRQGAEASNSPLHF
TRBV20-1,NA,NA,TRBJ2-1,TGCAGTGCGGGGTGGGTACGCTACAATGAGCAGTTCTTC,CSAGWVRYNEQFF
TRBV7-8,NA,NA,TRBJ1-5,TGTGCCAGCAGCTTTCCTGGCGGACTAGCTAGCAATCAGCCCCAGCATTTT,CASSFPGGLASNQPQHF
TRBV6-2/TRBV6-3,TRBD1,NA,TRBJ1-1,TGTGCCAGCAGTTCCAGACAGGGGGTGAGGAACACTGAAGCTTTCTTT,CASSSRQGVRNTEAFF
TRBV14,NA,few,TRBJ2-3,TGTGCCAGCAGCCAGACCGGGGTCCGAAACACAGATACGCAGTATTTT,CASSQTGVRNTDTQYF
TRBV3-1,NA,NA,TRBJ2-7,TGTGCCGGCAGCCAGTGGGGCAGGGAGTTTGTCGAGCAGTACTTC,CAGSQWGREFVEQYF
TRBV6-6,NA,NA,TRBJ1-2,TGTGCCAGCAGCCCTACAGGGATAGCTAACTATGGCTACACCTTC,CASSPTGIANYGYTF
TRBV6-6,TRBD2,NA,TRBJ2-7,TGTGCCAGCGGTAGGGAAGCGGGGGGGCTTAAGGAGCAGTACTTC,CASGREAGGLKEQYF
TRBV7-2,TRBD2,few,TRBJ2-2,TGTGCCAGCAGCTTGAACGGGGGGGCGAACACCGGGGAGCTGTTTTTT,CASSLNGGANTGELFF
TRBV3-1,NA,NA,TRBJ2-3,TGTGCCAGCAGTTACGTGGGGCCGACGCAGTATTTT,CASSYVGPTQYF
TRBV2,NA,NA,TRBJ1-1,TGTGCCAGCAGTGTAGGACTCACTGAAGCTTTCTTT,CASSVGLTEAFF
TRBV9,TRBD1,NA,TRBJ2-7,TGTGCCAGCAGCGCCGGACAGGGAAGGTTAAACGAGCAGTACTTC,CASSAGQGRLNEQYF
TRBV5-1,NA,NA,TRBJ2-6,TGCGCCAGCAGCTTGGGGTGGGCATCGCAGGGGAAGAACTCTAGGGCCAACGTCCTGACTTTC,CASSLGWASQGKNSRANVLTF
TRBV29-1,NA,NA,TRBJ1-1,TGCAGCGTTGAAGAGACCGGTGAAGCTTTCTTT,CSVEETGEAFF
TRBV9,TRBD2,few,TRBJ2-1,TGTGCCAGCAGCAATAGCGGGGGGGATTACAATGAGCAGTTCTTC,CASSNSGGDYNEQFF
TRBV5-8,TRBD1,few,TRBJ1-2,TGTGCCAGCAGCAATCCCGGGACAGTCGGCTATGGCTACACCTTC,CASSNPGTVGYGYTF
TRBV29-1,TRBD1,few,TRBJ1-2,TGCAGCGTTGCGTCCGGGACAGATCCTTACTATGGCTACACCTTC,CSVASGTDPYYGYTF
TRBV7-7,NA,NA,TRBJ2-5,TGTGCCAGCAGCCCCCGACCCAGGGAGACCCAGTACTTC,CASSPRPRETQYF
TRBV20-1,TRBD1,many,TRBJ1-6,TGCAGTGCTAGAGATCACAGGGGACAGGGTGTCCCGAATTCACCCCTCCACTTT,CSARDHRGQGVPNSPLHF
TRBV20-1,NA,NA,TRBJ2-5,TGCAGTGCTAGAGAACCCGGGACCCCTCAAGAGACCCAGTACTTC,CSAREPGTPQETQYF
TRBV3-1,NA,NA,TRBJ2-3,TGTGCCAGCAGCCCCACTTGCACAGATACGCAGTATTTT,CASSPTCTDTQYF
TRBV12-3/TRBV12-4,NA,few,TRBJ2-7,TGTGCCAGCAGTTTTGAGGGACTCGGTTCCTACGAGCAGTACTTC,CASSFEGLGSYEQYF
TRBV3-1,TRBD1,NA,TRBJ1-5,TGTGCCAGCAGCGCTAGGGACAGGGGGCTTCAGCCCCAGCATTTT,CASSARDRGLQPQHF
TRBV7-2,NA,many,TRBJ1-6,TGTGCCAGCAGCTTAGTTGAGGGTCTCCCTTATAATTCACCCCTCCACTTT,CASSLVEGLPYNSPLHF
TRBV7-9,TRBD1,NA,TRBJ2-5,TGTGCCAGCAGCTACACAGGGGGGCGGGAGACCCAGTACTTC,CASSYTGGRETQYF
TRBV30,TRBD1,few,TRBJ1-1,TGTGCCTGGAGTTCTCCAGGCAGGGGGGGACGGACTGAAGCTTTCTTT,CAWSSPGRGGRTEAFF
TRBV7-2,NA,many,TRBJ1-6,TGTGCCAGCAGCCCGGGGGGCTATAATTCACCCCTCCACTTT,CASSPGGYNSPLHF
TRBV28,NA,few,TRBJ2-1,TGTGCCAGCATCACAGGGGGAGGGGGCAGGGTCAATGAGCAGTTCTTC,CASITGGGGRVNEQFF
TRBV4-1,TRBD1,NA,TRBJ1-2,TGCGCCAGCAGCCAAGGGCCTCAGGGGGAGTATGGCTACACCTTC,CASSQGPQGEYGYTF
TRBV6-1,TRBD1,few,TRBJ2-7,TGTGCCAGCGAGAGGGGCCGGGACAGGCTATCCTACGAGCAGTACTTC,CASERGRDRLSYEQYF
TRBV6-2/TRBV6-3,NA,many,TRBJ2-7,TGTGCCAGCGGGCCCACCGGAGACTACGAGCAGTACTTC,CASGPTGDYEQYF
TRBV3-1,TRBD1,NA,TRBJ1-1,TGTGCCAGCGGTGCACAGGGGGTCCTCAACACTGAAGCTTTCTTT,CASGAQGVLNTEAFF
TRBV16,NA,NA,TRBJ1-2,TGTGCCAGCAGCCAAGCGATCAGTAACTATGGCTACACCTTC,CASSQAISNYGYTF